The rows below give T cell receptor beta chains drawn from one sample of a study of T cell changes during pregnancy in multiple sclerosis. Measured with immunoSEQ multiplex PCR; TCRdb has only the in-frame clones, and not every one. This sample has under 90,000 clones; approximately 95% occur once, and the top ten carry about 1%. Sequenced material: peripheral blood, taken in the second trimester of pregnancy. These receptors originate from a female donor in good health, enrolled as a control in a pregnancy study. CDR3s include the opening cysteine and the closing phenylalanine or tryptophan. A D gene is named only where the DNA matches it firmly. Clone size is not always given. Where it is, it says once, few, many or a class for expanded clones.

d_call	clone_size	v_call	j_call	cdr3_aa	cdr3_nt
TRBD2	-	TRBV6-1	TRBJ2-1	CATTKGLGEQFF	TGTGCCACGACGAAGGGACTAGGTGAGCAGTTCTTC
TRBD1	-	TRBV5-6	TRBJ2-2	CASSLYGQGRTGELFF	TGTGCCAGCAGCTTGTACGGACAGGGGCGCACCGGGGAGCTGTTTTTT
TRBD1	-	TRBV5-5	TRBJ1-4	CASSSFHTGQGYEKLFF	TGTGCCAGCAGCTCGTTTCATACGGGACAGGGTTATGAAAAACTGTTTTTT
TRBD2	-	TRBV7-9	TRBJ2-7	CASSPGLAAYEQYF	TGTGCCAGCAGCCCAGGACTAGCGGCCTACGAGCAGTACTTC
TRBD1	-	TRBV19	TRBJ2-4	CASRGQAAAKNIQYF	TGTGCCAGTAGAGGACAGGCGGCGGCCAAAAACATTCAGTACTTC
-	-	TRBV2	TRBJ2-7	CASSTGYEQYF	TGTGCCAGCAGTACGGGTTACGAGCAGTACTTC
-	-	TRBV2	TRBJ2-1	CASDAGSEAPYNEQFF	TGTGCCAGCGACGCCGGGTCGGAAGCCCCCTACAATGAGCAGTTCTTC
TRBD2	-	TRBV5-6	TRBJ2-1	CASSRTSGSYEQFF	TGTGCCAGCAGCCGGACTAGCGGTTCTTATGAGCAGTTCTTC
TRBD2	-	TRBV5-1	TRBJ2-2	CASSLASGRATGELFF	TGCGCCAGCAGCTTGGCTAGCGGGAGGGCCACCGGGGAGCTGTTTTTT
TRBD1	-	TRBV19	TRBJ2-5	CASSLDHGTVQETQYF	TGTGCCAGTAGCCTCGACCATGGGACAGTACAAGAGACCCAGTACTTC
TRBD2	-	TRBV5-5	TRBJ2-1	CASSLGPSGRYNEQFF	TGTGCCAGCAGCTTGGGGCCTAGCGGGCGGTACAATGAGCAGTTCTTC
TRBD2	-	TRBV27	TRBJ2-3	CASSLGLALTDTQYF	TGTGCCAGCAGTCTAGGACTAGCCCTGACAGATACGCAGTATTTT
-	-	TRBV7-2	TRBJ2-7	CASSPRGDSSYEQYF	TGTGCCAGCAGCCCCCGAGGGGACTCCTCCTACGAGCAGTACTTC
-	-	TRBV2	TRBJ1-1	CASSVLGHLNTEAFF	TGTGCCAGCAGTGTTCTGGGACACCTGAACACTGAAGCTTTCTTT
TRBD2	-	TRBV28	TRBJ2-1	CASSTGGLADNNEQFF	TGTGCCAGCAGTACCGGAGGACTAGCGGACAACAATGAGCAGTTCTTC
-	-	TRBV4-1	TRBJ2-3	CASSQPGHSVRDTQYF	TGCGCCAGCAGCCAGCCCGGACATTCGGTCAGGGATACGCAGTATTTT
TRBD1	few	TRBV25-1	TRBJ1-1	CASRDRGNTEAFF	TGTGCCAGTCGGGACAGGGGAAACACTGAAGCTTTCTTT
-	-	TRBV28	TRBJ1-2	CASTLEAGLAGTF	TGTGCCAGCACCCTTGAGGCTGGGTTGGCCGGCACCTTC
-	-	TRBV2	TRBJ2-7	CASSGRGHEYEQYF	TGTGCCAGCAGTGGGAGGGGGCATGAGTACGAGCAGTACTTC
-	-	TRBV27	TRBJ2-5	CASSINRFQETQYF	TGTGCCAGCAGTATTAACAGGTTCCAAGAGACCCAGTACTTC
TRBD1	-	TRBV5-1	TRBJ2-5	CASSPAPDRPETQYF	TGCGCCAGCAGCCCGGCCCCGGACAGGCCAGAGACCCAGTACTTC
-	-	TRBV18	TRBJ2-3	CASSPIETDTQYF	TGTGCCAGCTCACCTATAGAGACAGATACGCAGTATTTT
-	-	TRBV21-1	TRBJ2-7	CASSKPRLGEQYF	TGTGCCAGCAGCAAACCCAGGCTGGGCGAGCAGTACTTC
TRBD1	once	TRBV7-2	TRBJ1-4	CASSPGGTGRVKLFF	TGTGCCAGCAGCCCCGGAGGGACAGGGAGAGTAAAACTGTTTTTT
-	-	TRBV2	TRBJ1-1	CASSVQNTEAFF	TGTGCCAGCAGTGTCCAAAACACTGAAGCTTTCTTT
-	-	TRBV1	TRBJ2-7	CTSSHAAPEQGHHEQYF	TGCACCAGCAGCCATGCGGCTCCCGAACAGGGTCACCACGAGCAGTACTTC
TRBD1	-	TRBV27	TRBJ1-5	CASSLGQAGNQPQHF	TGTGCCAGCAGCCTGGGACAGGCCGGCAATCAGCCCCAGCATTTT
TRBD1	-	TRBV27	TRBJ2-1	CASSPGTGGRNEQFF	TGTGCCAGCAGCCCTGGGACAGGGGGCCGCAATGAGCAGTTCTTC
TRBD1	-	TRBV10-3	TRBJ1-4	CAISAGTGIEKLFF	TGTGCCATCTCAGCCGGGACAGGAATTGAAAAACTGTTTTTT
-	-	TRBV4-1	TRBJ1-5	CASSQDWAGVAQPQHF	TGCGCCAGCAGCCAAGATTGGGCAGGGGTAGCTCAGCCCCAGCATTTT
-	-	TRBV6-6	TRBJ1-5	CASRLEGVGNQPQHF	TGTGCCAGCAGACTCGAGGGGGTCGGCAATCAGCCCCAGCATTTT
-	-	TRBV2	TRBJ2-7	CASNRESGYLYEQYF	TGTGCCAGCAACAGAGAGAGCGGGTATCTCTACGAGCAGTACTTC
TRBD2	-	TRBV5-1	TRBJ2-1	CASSGTSGPYNEQFF	TGCGCCAGCAGCGGAACTAGCGGTCCATACAATGAGCAGTTCTTC
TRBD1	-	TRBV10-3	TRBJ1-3	CAITPGQGTGNTIYF	TGTGCCATCACTCCGGGACAGGGGACTGGAAACACCATATATTTT
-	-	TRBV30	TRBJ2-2	CACPGMSGYTGELFF	TGTGCCTGCCCCGGGATGAGCGGATACACCGGGGAGCTGTTTTTT
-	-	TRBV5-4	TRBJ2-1	CASSFPQGNEQFF	TGTGCCAGCAGCTTCCCCCAGGGCAATGAGCAGTTCTTC
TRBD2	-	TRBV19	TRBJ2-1	CASSIGGTTYNEQFF	TGTGCCAGTAGTATAGGCGGGACTACCTACAATGAGCAGTTCTTC
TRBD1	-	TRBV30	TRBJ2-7	CAWSALRDRAHEQYF	TGTGCCTGGAGTGCGTTACGGGACAGGGCCCACGAGCAGTACTTC
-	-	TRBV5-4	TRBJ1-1	CASSPPGNTEAFF	TGTGCCAGCAGCCCCCCGGGGAACACTGAAGCTTTCTTT
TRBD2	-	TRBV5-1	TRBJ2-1	CASSLNRAGGPSVWYNEQFF	TGCGCCAGCAGCTTGAATAGAGCGGGAGGGCCCTCAGTGTGGTACAATGAGCAGTTCTTC
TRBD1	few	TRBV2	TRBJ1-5	CASSERGHQPQHF	TGTGCCAGCAGTGAAAGGGGGCATCAGCCCCAGCATTTT
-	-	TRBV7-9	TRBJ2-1	CASSLDGPRPYNEQFF	TGTGCCAGCAGCTTAGATGGCCCGAGGCCCTACAATGAGCAGTTCTTC
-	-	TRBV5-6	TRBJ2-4	CASSQGRAINIQYF	TGTGCCAGCAGCCAGGGTAGGGCCATAAACATTCAGTACTTC
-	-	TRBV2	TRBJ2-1	CASSDREGEQFF	TGTGCCAGCAGTGACAGAGAGGGCGAGCAGTTCTTC
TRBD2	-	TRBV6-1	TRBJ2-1	CASRLAGGNEQFF	TGTGCCAGCCGACTGGCGGGAGGCAATGAGCAGTTCTTC
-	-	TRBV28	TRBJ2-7	CASSLLSLDSEGDYEQYF	TGTGCCAGCAGTTTACTCAGTCTGGACAGCGAAGGGGACTACGAGCAGTACTTC
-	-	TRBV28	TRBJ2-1	CASSGLLVDEQFF	TGTGCCAGCTCGGGACTTCTGGTGGATGAGCAGTTCTTC
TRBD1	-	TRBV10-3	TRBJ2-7	CAISESGTEGYEQYF	TGTGCCATCAGTGAGTCCGGGACAGAGGGCTACGAGCAGTACTTC
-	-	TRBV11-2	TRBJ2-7	CASSLDSYSYEQYF	TGTGCCAGCAGCTTAGATAGCTATTCCTACGAGCAGTACTTC
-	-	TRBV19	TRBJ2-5	CASSHLQENQETQYF	TGTGCCAGTAGTCACCTTCAGGAAAACCAAGAGACCCAGTACTTC
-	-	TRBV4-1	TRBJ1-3	CASSPLGSGRNTIYF	TGCGCCAGCAGCCCCCTAGGTTCAGGGCGAAACACCATATATTTT
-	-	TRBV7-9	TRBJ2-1	CASSLRTHLYNEQFF	TGTGCCAGCAGCTTGAGGACTCATCTCTACAATGAGCAGTTCTTC
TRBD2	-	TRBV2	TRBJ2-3	CARTVWGDSGDTRYF	TGTGCCAGGACGGTGTGGGGCGATAGCGGGGATACGCGGTATTTT
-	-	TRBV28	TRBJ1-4	CASSWGHVNEKLFF	TGTGCCAGCAGTTGGGGACACGTTAATGAAAAACTGTTTTTT
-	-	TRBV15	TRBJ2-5	CATSSGRAGQETQYF	TGTGCCACCAGCAGCGGTCGTGCAGGACAAGAGACCCAGTACTTC
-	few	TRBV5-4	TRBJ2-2	CASSFSLTGELFF	TGTGCCAGCAGCTTTAGTCTCACCGGGGAGCTGTTTTTT
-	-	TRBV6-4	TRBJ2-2	CASSPGGLGGELFF	TGTGCCAGCAGCCCAGGAGGGCTCGGCGGGGAGCTGTTTTTT
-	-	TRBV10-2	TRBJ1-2	CASGAPRQFPNYGYTF	TGCGCCAGCGGAGCGCCCCGACAGTTTCCTAACTATGGCTACACCTTC